This T cell receptor beta chain came from a study of cytomegalovirus exposure and HLA in healthy donors. PCR amplification relied on 60 Vbeta primers (plus 13 Jbeta primers). Produced via immunoSEQ multiplex PCR; TCRdb's table is partial and in-frame only. The repertoire shows about 130,000 clones; the top ten hold approximately 1.8%. Regarding this clone: No antigen is known for it.

Study conclusions and caveats: TCR beta V segments were, for the most part, productive about 87% or about 30% of the time in an earlier analysis.

Germline assignment: CDR1 SGDLS and CDR2 YYNGEE. The junction had 6 bases not matched to a gene; V was cut back by 4 bases and J by 4 bases. The CDR3 covers 14 residues. This chain joins TRBV9 and TRBJ1-2, with 8 bases matching TRBD1. The sequencing sample was made of PBMCs. This sequence was found in a man aged 18-30 years in good health and CMV-seronegative. The CDR3 protein is CASSPVTGVYGYTF. The CDR3 DNA reads TGTGCCAGCAGCCCGGTGACAGGGGTCTATGGCTACACCTTC. The full variable domain, rest sourced from reference TRBV9 and TRBJ1-2, is DSGVTQTPKHLITATGQRVTLRCSPRSGDLSVYWYQQSLDQGLQFLIQYYNGEERAKGNILERFSAQQFPDLHSELNLSSLELGDSALYFCASSPVTGVYGYTFGSGTRLTVV.